This entry concerns a single TCR beta chain. The antigen is undetermined. This sample was included in a study of cytomegalovirus exposure and HLA in healthy donors. This PCR relied on a set of 60 Vbeta primers and 13 Jbeta primers. Libraries were prepared by immunoSEQ multiplex PCR; TCRdb keeps only in-frame clonotypes and omits some of them. The sample consists of approximately 190,000 clones, approximately 84% of them appearing once. The study's findings and limits: The authors later linked a missense DCLRE1C variant to TCR beta V- and J-gene trimming.

Sequenced input: PBMCs. This TCR came from a woman in her thirties in good health and CMV-seropositive.

This CDR3 reads CASSPQGRAPNYGYTF. The CDR3 DNA follows: TGTGCCAGCAGCCCACAAGGCAGGGCGCCTAACTATGGCTACACCTTC. The rearrangement uses TRBV7-9 and TRBJ1-2; D possibly corresponds to TRBD1 (5 bases). Germline CDR1 reads SEHNR; CDR2 reads FQNEAQ (reference sequence). The CDR3 spans 16 residues. Trimming left V 5 bases short and J 0 bases short, with 16 bases between.